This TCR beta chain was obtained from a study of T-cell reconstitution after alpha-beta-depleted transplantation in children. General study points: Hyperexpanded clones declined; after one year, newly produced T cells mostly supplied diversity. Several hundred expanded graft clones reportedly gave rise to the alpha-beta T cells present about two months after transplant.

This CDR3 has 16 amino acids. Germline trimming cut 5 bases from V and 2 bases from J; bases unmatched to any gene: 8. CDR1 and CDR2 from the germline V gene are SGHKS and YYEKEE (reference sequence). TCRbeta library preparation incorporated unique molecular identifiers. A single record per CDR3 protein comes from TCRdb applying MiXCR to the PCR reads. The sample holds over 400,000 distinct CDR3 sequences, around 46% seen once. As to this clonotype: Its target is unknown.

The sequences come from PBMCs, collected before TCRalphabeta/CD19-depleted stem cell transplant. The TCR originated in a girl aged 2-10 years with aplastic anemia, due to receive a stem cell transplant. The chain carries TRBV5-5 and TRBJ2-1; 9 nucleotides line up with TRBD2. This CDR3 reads CASRVYSGGPYNEQFF. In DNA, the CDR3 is TGTGCCAGCAGAGTCTATAGCGGGGGACCCTACAATGAGCAGTTCTTC.